These 26 T cell receptor beta chains share one sample of origin, sequenced in a study of blood T cell repertoires in COVID-19 (dated by TCRdb to the early 2020s). Library prep was done by the immunoSEQ multiplex PCR assay. Not all clones reach the TCRdb copy of this immuneACCESS table, which keeps in-frame sequences only. Checked studies attribute under half of the gap to unresolved V genes and leave the rest unexplained. In all, the sample holds about 140,000 clones, and 88% of those were seen once. Of the sample, 1.5% to 2% falls within the top ten clones. The sample taken for sequencing was peripheral blood. The receptor set was obtained from a woman in her fifties or sixties with acute or convalescent COVID-19.

V gene TRBV18 combines with J gene TRBJ2-7; TRBD1 agrees at 7 bases. This CDR3 has 15 residues. Germline assignment: CDR1 KGHSH and CDR2 LQKENI. V lost 6 bases, J lost 2 bases, and 10 bases stayed unmatched. CDR3 sequence (DNA): TGTGCCAGCTCGCCCTCGGGACAGCATACCTACGAGCAGTACTTC. The encoded protein is CASSPSGQHTYEQYF.

This rearrangement joins TRBV10-3 to TRBJ2-3; possibly TRBD2 for D (7 bases). This CDR3 has 16 amino acids. With 4 bases removed from V and 0 bases from J, the gap between germline ends came to 14 bases. Germline values: CDR1 ENHRY, CDR2 SYGVKD. CDR3 amino acids: CAISGGGRPSTDTQYF. CDR3 nucleotide sequence: TGTGCCATCAGTGGCGGGGGCAGACCTAGCACAGATACGCAGTATTTT.

V gene TRBV7-8 combines with J gene TRBJ1-2; D gene uncertain. The germline V and J ends were trimmed by 1 base and 6 bases, with 12 bases remaining between them. The CDR3 runs to 14 residues. CDR1 SGHVS and CDR2 FQNEAQ come from the germline V gene. The CDR3 region is CASSLGTQADGYTF. Here the CDR3 DNA reads TGTGCCAGCAGCTTAGGTACGCAGGCAGATGGCTACACCTTC. Full variable domain (missing parts from reference TRBV7-8 and TRBJ1-2): GAGVSQSPRYKVAKRGQDVALRCDPISGHVSLFWYQQALGQGPEFLTYFQNEAQLDKSGLPSDRFFAERPEGSVSTLKIQRTQQEDSAVYLCASSLGTQADGYTFGSGTRLTVV.

V is TRBV9 and J is TRBJ1-5; D not resolved. The CDR3 length is 14 residues. The germline gives CDR1 SGDLS, CDR2 YYNGEE. Trimming took off 2 bases at V and 5 bases at J, with 11 bases between the two ends. The CDR3 here is CASSVAINDQPQHF. The CDR3, as DNA: TGTGCCAGCAGCGTTGCTATCAATGATCAGCCCCAGCATTTT.

The chain joins TRBV6-5 to TRBJ2-5; 8 nucleotides agree with TRBD1. J gave up 5 bases and V 5 bases, and 7 bases lay outside the gene matches. This CDR3 region has 14 residues. From germline, CDR1 is MNHEY and CDR2 SVGAGI. Here the CDR3 DNA reads TGTGCCAGCAGTCCGGGGACAGGAGAGGAGACCCAGTACTTC. The encoded protein is CASSPGTGEETQYF.

V gene TRBV5-1 combines with J gene TRBJ1-1; D is possibly TRBD1 (5 bases). Germline CDR1 is SGHRS and CDR2 is YFSETQ. Trimming stripped 6 bases from V and 2 bases from J, with 17 bases between. This CDR3 region has 15 residues. CDR3: CASMGGGGLNTEAFF. CDR3 nucleotides: TGCGCCAGCATGGGCGGGGGAGGGCTAAACACTGAAGCTTTCTTT.

The V call is TRBV4-2, the J call TRBJ1-1, with D hard to call. Germline-derived CDR1 and CDR2 are LGHNA and YNFKEQ. V shed 5 bases and J shed 1 base, with 11 bases lying between them. This CDR3 contains 14 residues. CDR3 nucleotide sequence: TGTGCCAGCAGCTCGGACTCTCGGAACACTGAAGCTTTCTTT. Translating gives CASSSDSRNTEAFF.

The genes are TRBV6-5 and TRBJ1-2; D gene uncertain. Germline assignment: CDR1 MNHEY and CDR2 SVGAGI. This CDR3 region has 14 residues. Deletions cut 8 bases from V and 6 bases from J, with 19 bases between. CDR3 in amino acids: CASSEEGLDDGYTF. DNA for the CDR3: TGTGCCAGCTCCGAGGAGGGATTGGATGATGGCTACACCTTC.

This clone has only one observation. This chain connects TRBV12-3 or TRBV12-4 to TRBJ2-7, with D unresolved. The CDR3 consists of 12 residues. Trimming pared 3 bases from V and 4 bases from J, leaving 7 bases between. CDR3 amino acids: CASSFLSYEQYF. For the CDR3, the DNA is TGTGCCAGCAGTTTCCTTAGTTACGAGCAGTACTTC.

The gene calls are TRBV6-2 or TRBV6-3 and TRBJ1-2; D is undetermined. Trimming cost V 6 bases and J 0 bases, with 11 bases left between them. The CDR3 consists of 14 residues. Germline CDR1 MNHEY, CDR2 SVGEGT. The CDR3 sequence: CASSRQYTNYGYTF. The CDR3 DNA follows: TGTGCCAGCAGCCGACAATACACTAACTATGGCTACACCTTC.

This clone was recorded once. This chain uses TRBV19 with TRBJ1-2, with D unclear. The germline V gene has CDR1 LNHDA and CDR2 SQIVND (reference sequence). The V end was cut by 4 bases, the J end by 3 bases, with 9 bases between. The CDR3 covers 13 residues. CDR3 coding DNA: TGTGCCAGTAGTAAGAACGGAGACTATGGCTACACCTTC. Translation gives CASSKNGDYGYTF.

V is TRBV4-2 and J is TRBJ1-6; D perhaps matches TRBD1 (6 bases). Germline V gene sequence: CDR1 LGHNA, CDR2 YNFKEQ. The CDR3 totals 16 residues. V lost 0 bases and J 8 bases, leaving 14 bases between the germline ends. CDR3 residues: CASSQEPTGFDSPLHF. DNA for the CDR3: TGTGCCAGCAGCCAAGAGCCCACAGGGTTTGATTCACCCCTCCACTTT.

J is TRBJ1-3 and V is TRBV6-5; no firm D call. V lost 2 bases and J 1 base, leaving 12 bases between the germline ends. Germline V lookup: CDR1 MNHEY, CDR2 SVGAGI. The CDR3 spans 16 residues. CDR3 residues: CASSYESGGSGNTIYF. Here the CDR3 DNA reads TGTGCCAGCAGTTACGAATCGGGTGGATCTGGAAACACCATATATTTT.

This clone appeared once. This sequence joins TRBV27 and TRBJ2-1; 15 positions match TRBD2. This CDR3 is 15 amino acids long. V shed 7 bases, J shed 10 bases, and the junction held 8 bases outside the gene matches. Germline-derived CDR1 and CDR2 are MNHEY and SMNVEV (reference sequence). CDR3 nucleotides: TGTGCCAGCATTGCCGGGACTAGCGGGGGGAACGAGCAGTTCTTC. This codes for CASIAGTSGGNEQFF.

The chain uses TRBV20-1 and TRBJ2-1; 10 nucleotides match TRBD2. Germline V lookup: CDR1 DFQATT, CDR2 SNEGSKA (reference sequence). This CDR3 spans 14 amino acids. After removal of 3 bases from V and 7 bases from J, the junction contained 6 bases not matched to a gene. This CDR3 is CSASKLAGWNEQFF. Written as DNA, the CDR3 is TGCAGTGCTAGTAAACTAGCGGGGTGGAATGAGCAGTTCTTC.

The DNA of the CDR3 is TGTGCCAGCAGCTTAGCGTCGTTCCCGAACACTGAAGCTTTCTTT. Translation: CASSLASFPNTEAFF. The chain couples TRBV7-6 to TRBJ1-1; D gene unclear. Trimming took 0 bases from V and 1 from J, leaving 9 bases between them. The V gene's germline CDR1 is SGHVS and CDR2 FNYEAQ. This CDR3 region has 15 residues.

CDR3 in DNA: TGTGCCAGTAGTGCTCGGGACAACAATCAGCCCCAGCATTTT. The encoded protein is CASSARDNNQPQHF. The gene calls are TRBV19 and TRBJ1-5, with D tentatively TRBD1 (6 bases). This CDR3 is built from 14 residues. Germline lookup yields CDR1 LNHDA and CDR2 SQIVND (reference sequence). Trimming stripped 5 bases from V and 3 bases from J, with 11 bases between.

The rearrangement joins TRBV5-8 to TRBJ1-1, with TRBD1 matching 7 bases. Germline V gene lookup returns CDR1 SGHTS and CDR2 YDEGEE. This CDR3 spans 14 amino acids. The J segment lost 4 bases and the V segment lost 4 bases, leaving 7 bases of the junction unmatched. The CDR3 loop is CASSHPTGRTEAFF. Written as DNA, the CDR3 is TGTGCCAGCAGCCACCCGACAGGGCGCACTGAAGCTTTCTTT.

The chain has TRBV3-1 (or the pseudogene TRBV3-2) and TRBJ2-2; tentatively, D is TRBD1 (5 bases). The length of the CDR3 is 16 residues. V gave up 1 base and J gave up 6 bases, with 15 bases separating them. Germline lookup yields CDR1 LGHDT and CDR2 YNNKEL (reference sequence). The DNA for the CDR3 is TGTGCCAGCAGCCAAGGAGCAGGGATGGGCGCCGGGGAGCTGTTTTTT. Encoded protein: CASSQGAGMGAGELFF.

The chain has TRBV7-9 and TRBJ1-2; possibly TRBD1 for D (6 bases). The CDR3 covers 13 residues. CDR1 is SEHNR and CDR2 is FQNEAQ in the germline V gene (reference sequence). Trimming removed 5 bases at V and 7 bases at J, with 14 bases between. The CDR3 nucleotides read TGTGCCAGCAGCCCTACCCAGGGGTCTGGCTACACCTTC. Protein: CASSPTQGSGYTF.

This chain joins TRBV4-2 and TRBJ2-6; 9 nucleotides line up with TRBD1. The CDR3 length is 21 residues. Germline CDR1 is LGHNA and CDR2 is YNFKEQ. V dropped 7 bases and J dropped 2; count of bases not matched to a gene: 21. DNA for the CDR3: TGTGCCAGCACCGATTACAGTAAGGGACAGGGCCTGTTTGCTGGGGCCAACGTCCTGACTTTC. This translates into CASTDYSKGQGLFAGANVLTF.

This clone occurred a few times. V is TRBV3-1 (or the pseudogene TRBV3-2) and J is TRBJ2-3; D is unresolved. V lost 2 bases and J 1 base, leaving 7 bases between the germline ends. Per the germline V gene, CDR1 is LGHDT and CDR2 is YNNKEL (reference sequence). This CDR3 is built from 14 residues. CDR3: CASSQLPGTDTQYF. The CDR3 DNA is TGTGCCAGCAGCCAACTACCTGGCACAGATACGCAGTATTTT.

This chain connects TRBV19 to TRBJ2-3; a weak D match, TRBD2 (6 bases). This CDR3 is built from 14 residues. The germline gives CDR1 LNHDA, CDR2 SQIVND (reference sequence). V lost 6 bases to trimming and J lost 2 bases, with 12 bases between them. CDR3 loop: CASSPAGFTDTQYF. CDR3 nucleotide sequence: TGTGCCAGTAGCCCCGCGGGGTTCACAGATACGCAGTATTTT.

The chain has TRBV10-3 and TRBJ1-2, with a tentative D call TRBD1 (6 bases). Germline assignment: CDR1 ENHRY and CDR2 SYGVKD. V lost 4 bases to trimming and J lost 6 bases, with 18 bases between them. The CDR3 covers 15 residues. Here the CDR3 reads CAISVSGVGLNGYTF. In DNA form, the CDR3 reads TGTGCCATCAGTGTATCAGGGGTGGGGCTGAATGGCTACACCTTC.

This rearrangement joins TRBV7-9 to TRBJ2-6; D unresolved. Trimming left V 4 bases short and J 2 bases short, with 12 bases between. CDR1 and CDR2 (germline): SEHNR, FQNEAQ (reference sequence). There are 16 residues in the CDR3. CDR3 bases: TGTGCCAGCAGCTCCATCAAGCTGGCTGGGGCCAACGTCCTGACTTTC. This translates into CASSSIKLAGANVLTF.

Note on this clone: Other DNA sequences in this sample translate to the same CDR3. This rearrangement joins TRBV6-5 to TRBJ1-2, with 10 bases lining up with TRBD1. V trimming: 2 bases; J trimming: 4 bases; junction bases outside the gene matches: 7. The CDR3 loop spans 16 amino acids. Germline CDR1 is MNHEY and CDR2 is SVGAGI. CDR3: CASSYLRTGGSYGYTF. The CDR3 DNA reads TGTGCCAGCAGTTACCTCCGGACAGGGGGAAGCTATGGCTACACCTTC.